Detailed here is one TCR beta chain. The data originate from a study of blood T cell repertoires in COVID-19. V dropped 6 bases and J dropped 2; count of bases not matched to a gene: 21. Germline V gene data show CDR1 as LNHDA and CDR2 as SQIVND (reference sequence). This CDR3 comprises 19 residues. Authors' data handling: Amplified reference gene primers provided the basis for estimating nucleated cell counts. Only in-frame clones appear in the TCRdb table, and some are missing; sequencing was by immunoSEQ multiplex PCR. V and J calls and clone size are copied from that table; D and trimming were computed from the DNA. The sample carries hundreds of thousands of clones, roughly 90% recorded once.

Material: peripheral blood. The origin of this receptor is a woman younger than 45 with active or convalescent COVID-19. V usage is TRBV19 and J usage is TRBJ2-7, with 8 bases aligning to TRBD2. The CDR3 here is CASSLIFTGGRFGAYEQYF. CDR3 DNA: TGTGCCAGTAGCCTCATCTTTACCGGCGGGAGGTTCGGCGCCTACGAGCAGTACTTC.